Presented here are 8 T cell receptor beta chains from one specimen sequenced in a study of early T cells in non-severe SARS-CoV-2 infection. One entry per CDR3 protein results from TCRdb running MiXCR on the 5' RACE reads. The sample consists of more than 85,000 distinct CDR3 sequences, 16% of them appearing once. This sample comprised whole blood, obtained at baseline. These TCRs come from an adult who was a healthcare worker with PCR-confirmed SARS-CoV-2 infection or an uninfected control (not recorded which).

This clonotype was seen only a few times. The gene calls are TRBV12-3 or TRBV12-4 and TRBJ2-1; no firm D call. Trimming took 1 base from V and 0 from J, leaving 7 bases between them. The CDR3 loop spans 15 amino acids. The CDR3 loop is CASSLGDSSYNEQFF. CDR3 in DNA: TGTGCCAGCAGTTTAGGGGATAGCTCCTACAATGAGCAGTTCTTC.

V is TRBV12-3 or TRBV12-4 and J is TRBJ2-7; no clear D gene. This CDR3 is built from 11 residues. V was cut by 5 bases and J by 4 bases, with 6 bases left in between. CDR3 residues: CASSQKYEQYF. CDR3 nucleotide sequence: TGTGCCAGCAGTCAGAAGTACGAGCAGTACTTC.

In its sample, this clonotype was seen a few times. This chain uses TRBV28 with TRBJ1-5, with unresolved D. Germline loops: CDR1 MDHEN, CDR2 SYDVKM. This CDR3 has 11 amino acids. V dropped 8 bases and J dropped 6 bases, with 8 bases sitting between them. CDR3 coding DNA: TGTGCCAGCGGAGTCGGTCAGCCCCAGCATTTT. Protein sequence: CASGVGQPQHF.

The chain links TRBV7-8 to TRBJ1-2, with D unresolved. The germline V gene encodes CDR1 SGHVS and CDR2 FQNEAQ. Trimming removed 5 bases at V and 0 bases at J, with 7 bases between. The CDR3 is made up of 13 amino acids. CDR3 bases: TGTGCCAGCAGCGAGCATGCTAACTATGGCTACACCTTC. Protein: CASSEHANYGYTF.

This clonotype was detected a few times. The chain is built from TRBV7-2 and TRBJ1-1, with a possible D match to TRBD1 (6 bases). This CDR3 has 15 residues. Germline V gene data show CDR1 as SGHTA and CDR2 as FQGNSA. The germline V and J ends were trimmed by 3 bases and 0 bases, with 11 bases remaining between them. The CDR3 is CASSFYREMNTEAFF. In DNA, the CDR3 is TGTGCCAGCAGCTTCTACAGGGAGATGAACACTGAAGCTTTCTTT.

This chain joins TRBV27 and TRBJ2-5; no reliable D call. V lost 5 bases to trimming and J lost 2 bases, with 6 bases between them. The germline V gene encodes CDR1 MNHEY and CDR2 SMNVEV (reference sequence). CDR3 length equals 12 residues. The CDR3 DNA reads as TGTGCCAGCAGTCCTTCTCAAGAGACCCAGTACTTC. It translates to CASSPSQETQYF.

This clonotype was observed a handful of times. The V and J genes are TRBV6-2 or TRBV6-3 and TRBJ2-5, with no clear D. CDR3 size: 13 residues. Germline V gene lookup returns CDR1 MNHEY and CDR2 SVGEGT. The V end lost 8 bases, the J end lost 1 base, and 11 bases lay between the germline ends. The CDR3 spells CASGYTVQETQYF. DNA of the CDR3: TGTGCCAGCGGGTACACAGTCCAAGAGACCCAGTACTTC.

This clonotype came up a few times. This rearrangement joins TRBV5-5 to TRBJ2-2; D may match TRBD1 or TRBD2 (5 bases each). This CDR3 spans 15 amino acids. Germline CDR1 reads SGHKS; CDR2 reads YYEKEE (reference sequence). The V end was cut by 5 bases, the J end by 2 bases, with 13 bases between. The CDR3 bases are TGTGCCAGCAGGTCGGGACGGCTAAACACCGGGGAGCTGTTTTTT. It encodes CASRSGRLNTGELFF.